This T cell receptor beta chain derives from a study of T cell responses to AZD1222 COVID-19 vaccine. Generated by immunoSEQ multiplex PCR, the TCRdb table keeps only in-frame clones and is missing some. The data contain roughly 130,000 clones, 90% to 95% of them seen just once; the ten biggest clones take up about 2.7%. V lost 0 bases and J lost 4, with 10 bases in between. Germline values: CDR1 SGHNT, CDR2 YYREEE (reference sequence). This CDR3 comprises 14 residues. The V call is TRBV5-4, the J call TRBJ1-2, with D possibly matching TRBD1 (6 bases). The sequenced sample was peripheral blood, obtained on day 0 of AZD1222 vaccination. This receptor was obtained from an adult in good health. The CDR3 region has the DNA TGTGCCAGCAGCTTGGGGCAGGGGACCTATGGCTACACCTTC. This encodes CASSLGQGTYGYTF.